Listed below are T cell receptor beta chains from one sample, sequenced in a study of response to subunit inactivated influenza vaccine. TCRdb reanalysed the RT-PCR reads using MiXCR and keeps one entry per CDR3 protein. The sample includes about 540,000 distinct CDR3 sequences, under 30% of them seen just once. The same sample was also used in a study of T cells expressing NK-cell markers.

The material sequenced was CD4+ T cells sorted from PBMCs, taken roughly 12 days after vaccination. Receptor source: a man aged 50 to 59 who received an inactivated influenza vaccine. Both conserved end residues are part of each CDR3. The D gene is left open where the match is weak. The size entry is marked missing in some rows and otherwise reads once, few, many or a size class.

abundance	v_gene	d_gene	j_gene	CDR3nt	CDR3aa
NA	TRBV7-8	NA	TRBJ1-5	TGTGCCAGCAGCTTAGCGGCGGGTCGGGATCAGCCCCAGCATTTT	CASSLAAGRDQPQHF
few	TRBV10-3	NA	TRBJ2-1	TGTGCCATCAGTCCCGGGACCCTCAGCTCCTACAATGAGCAGTTCTTC	CAISPGTLSSYNEQFF
NA	TRBV11-1	TRBD1	TRBJ2-6	TGTGCCAGCAGCTTAGCTCCAGGGGGCTCTGGGGCCAACGTCCTGACTTTC	CASSLAPGGSGANVLTF
few	TRBV6-1	NA	TRBJ2-3	TGTGCCAGCAGGCCAGGTTACACAGATACGCAGTATTTT	CASRPGYTDTQYF
NA	TRBV4-2	TRBD2	TRBJ2-5	TGTGCCAGCAGCGCTAGCGGGCAAGAGACCCAGTACTTC	CASSASGQETQYF
few	TRBV27	NA	TRBJ2-3	TGTGCCAGCAGGCCCCTTAGGGGACGCACAGATACGCAGTATTTT	CASRPLRGRTDTQYF
NA	TRBV12-3/TRBV12-4	TRBD2	TRBJ2-1	TGTGCCAGCAGGCCTAGCGGGGGGAGGGGCCGCAATGAGCAGTTCTTC	CASRPSGGRGRNEQFF
NA	TRBV6-5	TRBD1	TRBJ1-5	TGTGCCAGCAGTTCACGAGGGGGCTTTAATCAGCCCCAGCATTTT	CASSSRGGFNQPQHF
many	TRBV28	NA	TRBJ2-3	TGTGCCAGCAGTCCCCCGGGACATAGCACAGATACGCAGTATTTT	CASSPPGHSTDTQYF
few	TRBV6-2/TRBV6-3	TRBD1	TRBJ2-3	TGTGCCAGCAGTTACCCGACAGGGGGTATACGAAATACGCAGTATTTT	CASSYPTGGIRNTQYF
few	TRBV9	TRBD2	TRBJ2-1	TGTGCCAGCAGCGTAGGAATAGCGGGGAACCAGAGCTCCTACAATGAGCAGTTCTTC	CASSVGIAGNQSSYNEQFF
NA	TRBV5-1	TRBD2	TRBJ2-1	TGCGCCAGCAGCCCCCCAGCCCTGACTAGCGGGGGGGCTAATGAGCAGTTCTTC	CASSPPALTSGGANEQFF
many	TRBV20-1	TRBD2	TRBJ2-1	TGCAGTGCTCACCGCCTCGGGGGGTCTTATAATGAGCAGTTCTTC	CSAHRLGGSYNEQFF
NA	TRBV5-1	TRBD2	TRBJ2-5	TGCGCCAGCAGCTTGGCTGGACTAGCGGGAGGGCCGGAGACCCAGTACTTC	CASSLAGLAGGPETQYF
NA	TRBV5-1	NA	TRBJ2-4	TGCGCCAGCAGCCCGGCCCTAGATCATTACATTCAGTACTTC	CASSPALDHYIQYF
NA	TRBV10-2	NA	TRBJ2-5	TGCGCCAGCAGTGGGGCGGAGACCCAGTACTTC	CASSGAETQYF
NA	TRBV6-2/TRBV6-3	TRBD2	TRBJ2-1	TGTGCCAGCAGTTACTCAGGCCTAGCGGTTACGCCGTACAATGAGCAGTTCTTC	CASSYSGLAVTPYNEQFF
few	TRBV20-1	NA	TRBJ2-4	TGCAGTGCCCTCAGTCGATCAAACATTCAGTACTTC	CSALSRSNIQYF
NA	TRBV12-3/TRBV12-4	TRBD2	TRBJ2-1	TGTGCCAGCAGTTTAGCGGGGACTACCCGGGAGCAGTTCTTC	CASSLAGTTREQFF
NA	TRBV10-3	NA	TRBJ1-2	TGTGCCATCAGTGCTCCAGGGAGTAGCTATGGCTACACCTTC	CAISAPGSSYGYTF
few	TRBV5-1	TRBD1	TRBJ2-3	TGCGCCAGCAGCGCTCGGACAGGCCATGGGACAGATACGCAGTATTTT	CASSARTGHGTDTQYF
few	TRBV10-3	NA	TRBJ1-2	TGTGCCATCAGTGAGGAGAGGGTTCGGGGCTACACCTTC	CAISEERVRGYTF
few	TRBV12-3/TRBV12-4	TRBD2	TRBJ2-1	TGTGCCAGCAGCCTCCAGGGAGCGGGAGGGTCCTATGAGCAGTTCTTC	CASSLQGAGGSYEQFF
few	TRBV29-1	NA	TRBJ1-2	TGCAGCGTTGCCTACTTTAGGGAGGGTCGGCTGGGAGGCTACACCTTC	CSVAYFREGRLGGYTF
many	TRBV29-1	NA	TRBJ1-2	TGCAGCGTTCGAGAGGGCTACACCTTC	CSVREGYTF
NA	TRBV20-1	NA	TRBJ2-7	TGCAGTGCCATGGACTATCCAACGGTCTACGAGCAGTACTTC	CSAMDYPTVYEQYF
NA	TRBV10-3	NA	TRBJ2-2	TGTGCCGCCAGGAATAAGGAGAGCACCGGGGAGCTGTTTTTT	CAARNKESTGELFF
few	TRBV4-2	TRBD2	TRBJ2-1	TGTGCCAGCAGCCAAGGCGCGGGGGGAACCTACAATGAGCAGTTCTTC	CASSQGAGGTYNEQFF
NA	TRBV18	NA	TRBJ2-1	TGTGCCAGCTCACCACCCCGTTACAATGAGCAGTTCTTC	CASSPPRYNEQFF
few	TRBV5-1	NA	TRBJ1-4	TGCGCCAGCAGCTTGGACGGGGCGGGCGAATTGGGTGAAAAACTGTTTTTT	CASSLDGAGELGEKLFF
NA	TRBV18	TRBD2	TRBJ2-3	TGTGCCAGCTCACCCTACGGACTAGCGGGCACAGATACGCAGTATTTT	CASSPYGLAGTDTQYF
NA	TRBV5-1	NA	TRBJ2-2	TGCGCCAGCAGGGAGGGCAGGGCCACCGGGGAGCTGTTTTTT	CASREGRATGELFF
NA	TRBV6-5	NA	TRBJ2-7	TGTGCCAGCAGTTACTCGGGGTCCCACGAGCAGTACTTC	CASSYSGSHEQYF
few	TRBV6-2/TRBV6-3	TRBD2	TRBJ2-1	TGTGCCAGCAGTTACCTGACTAGCGGGACCCATGAGCAGTTCTTC	CASSYLTSGTHEQFF
NA	TRBV7-6	NA	TRBJ2-7	TGTGCCAGCAGCCCAACCGGGACGGATTCGTATGTCTCCGAGCAGTACTTC	CASSPTGTDSYVSEQYF
few	TRBV6-2/TRBV6-3	TRBD2	TRBJ2-3	TGTGCCAGCAGTTACGTTCGACTAGCGGGCGTGAGAGCCGCAGATACGCAGTATTTT	CASSYVRLAGVRAADTQYF
few	TRBV29-1	TRBD1	TRBJ1-4	TGCAGCGTTGCCAGGGACAGGGGGGAAAAACTGTTTTTT	CSVARDRGEKLFF
few	TRBV4-3	NA	TRBJ2-2	TGCGCCAGCAGCCAAGATTTACTTAGGGAGCTGTTTTTT	CASSQDLLRELFF
NA	TRBV6-2/TRBV6-3	NA	TRBJ2-1	TGTGCCAGCAGTTCCCAGGGGCTTGAGCAGTTCTTC	CASSSQGLEQFF
few	TRBV12-3/TRBV12-4	NA	TRBJ2-7	TGTGCCAGCAGGGCGGGACACCTCTCCTACGAGCAGTACTTC	CASRAGHLSYEQYF
NA	TRBV3-1	NA	TRBJ2-1	TGTGCCAGCAGCCAAGGCCAACAGGGCAATGAGCAGTTCTTC	CASSQGQQGNEQFF
NA	TRBV21-1	NA	TRBJ2-7	TGTGCCAGCAGCCTGGAGGGGGTTGGGGACCACTACGAGCAGTACTTC	CASSLEGVGDHYEQYF
NA	TRBV5-1	TRBD1	TRBJ1-4	TGCGCCAGCAGCTTAAATGCAGGGGGCGCTTCTAATGAAAAACTGTTTTTT	CASSLNAGGASNEKLFF
NA	TRBV4-2	NA	TRBJ1-4	TGTGCCAGCAGCCAAGATTTCAGGGAGAAAAAACTGTTTTTT	CASSQDFREKKLFF
few	TRBV24-1	NA	TRBJ2-3	TGTGCCACCAGTGATTTGACTGGCCCGGGCACAGATACGCAGTATTTT	CATSDLTGPGTDTQYF
few	TRBV10-3	NA	TRBJ2-5	TGTGCCATCATGAGGAGGCACCAAGAGACCCAGTACTTC	CAIMRRHQETQYF
NA	TRBV4-3	NA	TRBJ1-2	TGCGCCAGCAGCCAGGATACTCAACGGGGTGCTAACTATGGCTACACCTTC	CASSQDTQRGANYGYTF
NA	TRBV20-1	TRBD1	TRBJ2-3	TGCAGTGCTACCGACAGGGCGCGAAGCACAGATACGCAGTATTTT	CSATDRARSTDTQYF
few	TRBV7-9	NA	TRBJ1-2	TGTGCCAGCAGCCATTCGCCCATGGGAAAGGCTAACTATGGCTACACCTTC	CASSHSPMGKANYGYTF
NA	TRBV20-1	NA	TRBJ2-2	TGCAGTGCTAGACCAACGGTGAACACCGGGGAGCTGTTTTTT	CSARPTVNTGELFF
NA	TRBV5-1	TRBD1	TRBJ2-5	TGCGCCAGCAGCCAATTTACAGGGGGCCAAGAGACCCAGTACTTC	CASSQFTGGQETQYF
NA	TRBV15	TRBD1	TRBJ2-2	TGTGCCACCAGCACCGGGACAGGGGGAGTTGCCGGGGAGCTGTTTTTT	CATSTGTGGVAGELFF
many	TRBV7-2	TRBD2	TRBJ2-7	TGTGCCAGCAGCACAGGGACTAGCGGGAGACCCTACGAGCAGTACTTC	CASSTGTSGRPYEQYF
many	TRBV2	NA	TRBJ2-1	TGTGCCAGCCCCGTATCCTACTTGGGGGGCGTAAAGAATGAGCAGTTCTTC	CASPVSYLGGVKNEQFF
NA	TRBV11-2	TRBD2	TRBJ2-4	TGTGCCAGCAGCCGTGGACTAGCGGGAACTCGAGCCAAAAACATTCAGTACTTC	CASSRGLAGTRAKNIQYF
few	TRBV4-3	TRBD2	TRBJ2-5	TGCGCCAGCAGCCAAGGGGGTAGCGGGAGTTGGCAAGAGACCCAGTACTTC	CASSQGGSGSWQETQYF
few	TRBV3-1	NA	TRBJ2-5	TGTGCCAGCACCCTCCGCGGGGTCCAAGAGACCCAGTACTTC	CASTLRGVQETQYF
few	TRBV7-2	NA	TRBJ1-5	TGTGCCAGCAGCTTAGTTTCTTCTGGGAATCAGCCCCAGCATTTT	CASSLVSSGNQPQHF
many	TRBV5-6	TRBD1	TRBJ1-2	TGTGCCAGCAGTCCCGGCGGGACAGTATATGGCTACACCTTC	CASSPGGTVYGYTF